This TCR beta chain emerged from a study of tumor-infiltrating lymphocytes in primary liver carcinoma. About the study: The tumors ranged from roughly 4 to 11 cm across and fell within stage T1-T3 N0M0.

Synthesis of TCR beta cDNA was carried out from 450 to 500 ng total RNA with a constant-region primer. The TCR beta library was amplified through three nested multiplex PCR rounds in a modified ARM-PCR procedure. The first two PCR rounds, approximately 10 cycles each, used TRBV1-TRBV30 forward primers and a C-beta reverse primer. TCRdb re-called the multiplex PCR reads through MiXCR, storing one row per CDR3 protein. The sample comprises roughly 86,000 distinct CDR3 sequences, 55% to 75% of which are singletons, and around 30% rests with the top ten. Germline CDR1 reads SGHAT; CDR2 reads FQNNGV. This CDR3 contains 15 residues. The study co-extracted DNA and RNA from around 20-30 mg of unsorted bulk tissue. Those sampled were patients whose primary liver carcinoma was treated by surgical resection. As for this clonotype: The junction departs from germline at one end; a sequencing error may be responsible.

Sequenced material: tumor-adjacent normal liver tissue. The receptor was isolated from a man between 40 and 49 years old with primary liver carcinoma and hepatitis B virus infection. The chain joins TRBV11-2 to TRBJ1-2; a possible D gene is TRBD1 (5 bases). The CDR3 is CASSLVSEGNYGYTF. The DNA for the CDR3 is TGTGCCAGCAGCTTAGTGTCCGAGGGGAACTATGGCTACACTTTC.